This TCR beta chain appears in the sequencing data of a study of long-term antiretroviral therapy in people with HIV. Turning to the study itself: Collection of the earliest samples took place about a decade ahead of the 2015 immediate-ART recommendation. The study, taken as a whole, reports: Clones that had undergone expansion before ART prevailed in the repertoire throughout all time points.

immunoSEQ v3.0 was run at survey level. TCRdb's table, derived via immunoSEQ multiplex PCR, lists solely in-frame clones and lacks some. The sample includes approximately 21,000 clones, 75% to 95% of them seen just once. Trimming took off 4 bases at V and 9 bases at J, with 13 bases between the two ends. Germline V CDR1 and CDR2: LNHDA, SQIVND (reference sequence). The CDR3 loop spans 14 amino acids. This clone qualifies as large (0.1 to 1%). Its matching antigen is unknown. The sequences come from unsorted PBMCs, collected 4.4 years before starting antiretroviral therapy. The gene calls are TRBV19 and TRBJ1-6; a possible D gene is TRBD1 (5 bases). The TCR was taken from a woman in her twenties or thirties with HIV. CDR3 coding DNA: TGTGCCAGTAGTAAAACGGACATTAGTTCACCCCTCCACTTT. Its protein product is CASSKTDISSPLHF.